Sequencing of this T cell receptor beta chain was carried out in a study of cytomegalovirus exposure and HLA in healthy donors. Study-wide points: V- and J-gene trimming in TCR beta was tied to a missense DCLRE1C variant by an analysis performed later. Most TCR sequences were rare, but some public TCRs occurred in many donors. The later analysis indicated that the majority of CMV-associated TCR beta chains appeared HLA-restricted.

A word on this clone: The antigen is undetermined.

Amplification used 60 Vbeta primers and 13 Jbeta primers. The data were produced by immunoSEQ multiplex PCR, yet TCRdb's version contains in-frame clones alone and is incomplete. This repertoire includes about 54,000 clones. The TCR was taken from a woman in her forties in good health and CMV-seronegative. The source material was PBMCs.

The CDR3 DNA sequence: TGTGCCATCAGTGAAGGACACCAGAACACTGAAGCTTTCTTT. Translating gives CAISEGHQNTEAFF. The chain is built from TRBV10-3 and TRBJ1-1; TRBD1 is a possible D gene (5 bases). Trimming stripped 3 bases from V and 1 base from J, with 9 bases between. CDR1 ENHRY and CDR2 SYGVKD come from the germline V gene. The CDR3 length is 14 residues.